A selection of T cell receptor beta chains follows, all from one sample in a study of blood T cell repertoires in COVID-19. Libraries were prepared by immunoSEQ multiplex PCR; TCRdb keeps only in-frame clonotypes and omits some of them. This sample yields roughly 670,000 clones, of which approximately 90% are seen a single time; around 0.3% belongs to the top ten. The sample comprised peripheral blood. The source is a young woman with acute or convalescent COVID-19. The CDR3 runs from the conserved cysteine through the conserved F or W. D genes are given only for firm matches. The size field is filled for only some rows; it gives once, few, many or a size class.

v_call	d_call	clone_size	j_call	cdr3_aa	cdr3_nt
TRBV23-1	.	.	TRBJ1-4	CASPRACEGKLFF	TGCGCCAGCCCCAGAGCCTGCGAGGGAAAACTGTTTTTT
TRBV5-1	.	.	TRBJ1-2	CASSPGNNYGYTF	TGCGCCAGCAGCCCAGGGAATAACTATGGCTACACCTTC
TRBV7-2	.	.	TRBJ2-7	CASSWAGPYYEQYF	TGTGCCAGCAGCTGGGCGGGACCTTACTACGAGCAGTACTTC
TRBV30	.	.	TRBJ2-6	CAWTTAGGANVLTF	TGTGCCTGGACCACAGCCGGTGGGGCCAACGTCCTGACTTTC
TRBV18	.	.	TRBJ2-1	CASCRDLGSYNEQFF	TGTGCCAGCTGTAGGGACTTAGGGTCCTACAATGAGCAGTTCTTC
TRBV6-2/TRBV6-3	TRBD1	few	TRBJ1-5	CASSSQGAWQPQHF	TGTGCCAGCAGCTCACAGGGGGCATGGCAGCCCCAGCATTTT
TRBV5-6	.	once	TRBJ2-1	CASSVYGSGGSYNEQFF	TGTGCCAGCAGCGTGTACGGTTCAGGGGGGTCCTACAATGAGCAGTTCTTC
TRBV7-9	TRBD2	few	TRBJ2-1	CASSLGLAGGYNEQFF	TGTGCCAGCAGCTTAGGACTAGCGGGGGGCTACAATGAGCAGTTCTTC
TRBV7-2	.	few	TRBJ2-2	CASSLVDTPGTGELFF	TGTGCCAGCAGCTTAGTGGACACCCCGGGCACCGGGGAGCTGTTTTTT
TRBV5-1	.	.	TRBJ2-1	CASSLAQRSYNEQFF	TGCGCCAGCAGCTTAGCCCAGCGGTCATACAATGAGCAGTTCTTC